This entry lists 6 T cell receptor beta chains sequenced from one sample in a study of PD-1 and CTLA-4 blockade in melanoma. Profiled with immunoSEQ multiplex PCR; TCRdb holds only in-frame clones, not every one. The sample shows fewer than 7,500 clones, about 80% of them seen only once. The source was CD8+ T cells from peripheral blood, collected before anti-PD-1 treatment. These receptors all stem from a human donor with melanoma.

Sample share makes this clone medium-sized. The chain links TRBV2 to TRBJ2-3; the D gene is possibly TRBD2 (5 bases). This CDR3 has 16 amino acids. Trimming took off 1 base at V and 0 bases at J, with 11 bases between the two ends. The germline gives CDR1 SNHLY, CDR2 FYNNEI. CDR3: CASSEEEETSTDTQYF. The CDR3 nucleotides read TGTGCCAGCAGTGAAGAGGAGGAAACTAGCACAGATACGCAGTATTTT. The full variable domain, in which reference TRBV2 and TRBJ2-3 provide the parts outside the CDR3, is EPEVTQTPSHQVTQMGQEVILRCVPISNHLYFYWYRQILGQKVEFLVSFYNNEISEKSEIFDDQFSVERPDGSNFTLKIRSTKLEDSAMYFCASSEEEETSTDTQYFGPGTRLTVL.

Only a few counts were recorded for this clone. The chain has TRBV29-1 and TRBJ1-1; 9 positions match TRBD1. CDR3 length: 15 residues. V lost 3 bases, J lost 7 bases, and 12 bases stayed unmatched. The germline CDR1 and CDR2 sequences are SQVTM and ANQGSEA. The CDR3 reads CSVEPPRDRAIEAFF. DNA of the CDR3: TGCAGCGTTGAGCCACCCCGGGACAGGGCTATTGAAGCTTTCTTT.

The chain employs TRBV5-4 and TRBJ1-1, with a possible D match to TRBD1 (6 bases). The CDR3 extends over 13 amino acids. Per the germline V gene, CDR1 is SGHNT and CDR2 is YYREEE (reference sequence). V was pared by 4 bases and J by 1 base, with 8 bases between. In DNA, the CDR3 is TGTGCCAGCAGCCTGACAGGGAACACTGAAGCTTTCTTT. It codes for CASSLTGNTEAFF.

The chain employs TRBV12-3 or TRBV12-4 and TRBJ1-4; D call uncertain. The CDR3 sequence is 12 residues long. The V end was cut by 7 bases, the J end by 8 bases, with 11 bases between. The CDR3 region has the DNA TGTGCCAGCACGACGGGCGGCGAAAAACTGTTTTTT. Encoded protein: CASTTGGEKLFF.

The CDR3 spells CASSTLADEQFF. In nucleotides, the CDR3 is TGTGCCAGCAGTACTTTAGCAGATGAGCAGTTCTTC. The chain carries TRBV11-3 and TRBJ2-1; D is unresolved. The CDR3 runs 12 residues. Trimming left V 6 bases short and J 8 bases short, with 11 bases between. Germline assignment: CDR1 SGHNT and CDR2 YENEEA.

V usage is TRBV6-1 and J usage is TRBJ2-7; 8 bases are shared with TRBD2. Germline CDR1 reads MNHNS; CDR2 reads SASEGT. With 1 base clipped from V and 5 bases from J, the junction kept 4 bases outside the gene matches. The CDR3 contains 14 residues. DNA of the CDR3: TGTGCCAGCAGTGAAGGGCTAGCGGGCCACGAGCAGTACTTC. Translating gives CASSEGLAGHEQYF.